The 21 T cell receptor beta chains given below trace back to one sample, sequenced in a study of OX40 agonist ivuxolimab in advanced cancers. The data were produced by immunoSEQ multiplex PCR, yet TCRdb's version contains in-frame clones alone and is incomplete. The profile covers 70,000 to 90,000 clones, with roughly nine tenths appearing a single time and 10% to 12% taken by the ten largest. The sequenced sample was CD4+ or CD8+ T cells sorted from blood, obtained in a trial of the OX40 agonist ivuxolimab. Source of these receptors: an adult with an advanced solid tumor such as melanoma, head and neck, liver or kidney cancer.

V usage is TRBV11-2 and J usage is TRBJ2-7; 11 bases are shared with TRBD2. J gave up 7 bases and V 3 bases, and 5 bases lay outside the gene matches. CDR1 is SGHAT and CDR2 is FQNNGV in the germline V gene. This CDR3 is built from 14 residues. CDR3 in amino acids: CASSFTSGGGEQYF. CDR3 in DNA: TGTGCCAGCAGCTTTACTAGCGGGGGTGGAGAGCAGTACTTC.

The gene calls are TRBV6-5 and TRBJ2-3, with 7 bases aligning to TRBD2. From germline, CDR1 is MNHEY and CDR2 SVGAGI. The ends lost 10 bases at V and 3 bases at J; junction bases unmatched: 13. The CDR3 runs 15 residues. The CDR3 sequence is CANGRTLAVTDTQYF. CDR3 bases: TGTGCCAACGGCCGGACTCTAGCGGTAACAGATACGCAGTATTTT.

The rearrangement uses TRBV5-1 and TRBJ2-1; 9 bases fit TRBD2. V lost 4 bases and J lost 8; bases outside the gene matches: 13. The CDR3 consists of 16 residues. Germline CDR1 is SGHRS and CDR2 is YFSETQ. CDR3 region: CASSQTGTSMLDEQFF. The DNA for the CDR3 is TGCGCCAGCAGCCAGACCGGGACTAGCATGTTGGATGAGCAGTTCTTC. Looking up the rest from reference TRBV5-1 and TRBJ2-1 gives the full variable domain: KAGVTQTPRYLIKTRGQQVTLSCSPISGHRSVSWYQQTPGQGLQFLFEYFSETQRNKGNFPGRFSGRQFSNSRSEMNVSTLELGDSALYLCASSQTGTSMLDEQFFGPGTRLTVL.

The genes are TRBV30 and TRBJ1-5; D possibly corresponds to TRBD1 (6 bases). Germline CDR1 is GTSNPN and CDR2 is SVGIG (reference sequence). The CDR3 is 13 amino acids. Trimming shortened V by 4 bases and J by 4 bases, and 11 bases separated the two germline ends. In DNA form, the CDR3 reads TGTGCCTGGAAAACAGGGATAAATCAGCCCCAGCATTTT. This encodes CAWKTGINQPQHF.

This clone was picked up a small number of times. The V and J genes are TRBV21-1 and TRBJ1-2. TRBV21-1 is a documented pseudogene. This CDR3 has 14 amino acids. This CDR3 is CASSRPGPYYGYTF. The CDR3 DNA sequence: TGTGCCAGCAGCAGGCCGGGGCCCTACTATGGCTACACCTTC.

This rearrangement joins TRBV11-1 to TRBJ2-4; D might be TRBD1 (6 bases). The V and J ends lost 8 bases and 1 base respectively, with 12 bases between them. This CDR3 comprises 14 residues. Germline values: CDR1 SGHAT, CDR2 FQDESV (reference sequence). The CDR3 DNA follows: TGTGCCAGCGGTACAGGGAATGCCAAAAACATTCAGTACTTC. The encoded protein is CASGTGNAKNIQYF.

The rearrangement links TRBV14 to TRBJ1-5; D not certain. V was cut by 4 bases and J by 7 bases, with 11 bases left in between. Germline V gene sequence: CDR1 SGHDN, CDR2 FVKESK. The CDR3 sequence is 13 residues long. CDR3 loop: CASSPQPGQPQHF. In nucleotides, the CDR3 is TGTGCCAGCAGCCCCCAACCCGGACAGCCCCAGCATTTT.

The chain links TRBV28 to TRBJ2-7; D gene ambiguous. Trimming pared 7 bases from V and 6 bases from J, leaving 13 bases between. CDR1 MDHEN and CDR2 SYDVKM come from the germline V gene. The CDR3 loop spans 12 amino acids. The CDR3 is CASKLRESEQYF. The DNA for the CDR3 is TGTGCCAGCAAGTTGAGAGAGTCCGAGCAGTACTTC.

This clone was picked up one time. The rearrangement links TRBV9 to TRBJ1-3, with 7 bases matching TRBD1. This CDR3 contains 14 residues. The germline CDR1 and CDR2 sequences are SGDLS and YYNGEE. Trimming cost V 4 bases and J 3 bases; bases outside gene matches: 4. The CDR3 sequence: CASSPRGLGNTIYF. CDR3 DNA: TGTGCCAGCAGCCCTAGGGGGCTTGGAAACACCATATATTTT.

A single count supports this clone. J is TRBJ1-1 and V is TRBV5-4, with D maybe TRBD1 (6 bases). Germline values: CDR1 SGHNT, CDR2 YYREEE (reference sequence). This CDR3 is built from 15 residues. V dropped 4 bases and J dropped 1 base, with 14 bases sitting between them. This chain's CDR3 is CASSHLQGPNTEAFF. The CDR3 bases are TGTGCCAGCAGCCACCTACAGGGACCGAACACTGAAGCTTTCTTT.

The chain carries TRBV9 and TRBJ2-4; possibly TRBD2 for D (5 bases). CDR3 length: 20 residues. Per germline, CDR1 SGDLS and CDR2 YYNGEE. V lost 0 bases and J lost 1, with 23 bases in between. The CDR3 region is CASSVDPPGMVSAAKNIQYF. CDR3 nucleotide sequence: TGTGCCAGCAGCGTAGACCCCCCGGGGATGGTGTCCGCGGCCAAAAACATTCAGTACTTC.

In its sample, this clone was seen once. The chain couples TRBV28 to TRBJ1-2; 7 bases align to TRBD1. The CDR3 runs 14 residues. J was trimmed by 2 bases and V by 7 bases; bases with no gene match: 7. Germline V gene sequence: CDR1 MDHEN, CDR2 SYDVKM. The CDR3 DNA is TGTGCCAGCACCTTACAGGGGCGGAACTATGGCTACACCTTC. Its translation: CASTLQGRNYGYTF.

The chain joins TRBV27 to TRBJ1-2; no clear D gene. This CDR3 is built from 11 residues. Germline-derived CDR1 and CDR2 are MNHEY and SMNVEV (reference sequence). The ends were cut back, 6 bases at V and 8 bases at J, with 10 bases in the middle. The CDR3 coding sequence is TGTGCCAGCAGATCGGGCGGCGGCTACACCTTC. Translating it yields CASRSGGGYTF.

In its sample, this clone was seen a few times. The CDR3 nucleotides are TGTGCCAGCAGTCCCTCCCTACAGGGACCACTGGGGACCCAGTACTTC. Amino acids: CASSPSLQGPLGTQYF. The chain links TRBV27 to TRBJ2-5, with D perhaps matching TRBD1 (6 bases). Per the germline V gene, CDR1 is MNHEY and CDR2 is SMNVEV (reference sequence). Trimming pared 5 bases from V and 7 bases from J, leaving 23 bases between. This CDR3 comprises 16 residues.

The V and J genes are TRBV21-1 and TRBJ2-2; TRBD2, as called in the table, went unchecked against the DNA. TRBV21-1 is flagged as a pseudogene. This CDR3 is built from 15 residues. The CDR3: CASSNREGATGELFF. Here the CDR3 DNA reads TGTGCCAGCAGCAACAGAGAAGGAGCCACCGGGGAGCTGTTTTTT.

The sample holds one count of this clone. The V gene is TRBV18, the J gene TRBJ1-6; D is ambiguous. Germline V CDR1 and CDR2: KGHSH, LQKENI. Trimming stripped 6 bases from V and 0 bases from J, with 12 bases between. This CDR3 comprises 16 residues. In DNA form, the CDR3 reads TGTGCCAGCTCGCTCGATTTGAGCTCCTATAATTCACCCCTCCACTTT. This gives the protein CASSLDLSSYNSPLHF.

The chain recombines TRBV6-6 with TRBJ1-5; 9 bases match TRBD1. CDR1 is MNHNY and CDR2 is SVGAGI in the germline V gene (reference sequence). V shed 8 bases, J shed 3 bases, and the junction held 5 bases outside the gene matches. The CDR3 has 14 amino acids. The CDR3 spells CASSGQGNNQPQHF. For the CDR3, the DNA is TGTGCCAGCTCGGGACAGGGAAACAATCAGCCCCAGCATTTT.

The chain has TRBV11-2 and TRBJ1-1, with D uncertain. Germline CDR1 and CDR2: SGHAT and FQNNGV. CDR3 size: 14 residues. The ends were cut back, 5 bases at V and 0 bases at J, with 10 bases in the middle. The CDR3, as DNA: TGTGCCAGCAGCGCCCGAGGGCTGAACACTGAAGCTTTCTTT. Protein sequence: CASSARGLNTEAFF.

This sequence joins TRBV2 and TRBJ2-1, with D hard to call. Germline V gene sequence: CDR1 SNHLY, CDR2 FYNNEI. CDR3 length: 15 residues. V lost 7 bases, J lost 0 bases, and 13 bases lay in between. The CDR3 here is CASKRGFSSYNEQFF. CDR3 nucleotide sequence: TGTGCCAGCAAGAGAGGCTTTAGCTCCTACAATGAGCAGTTCTTC.

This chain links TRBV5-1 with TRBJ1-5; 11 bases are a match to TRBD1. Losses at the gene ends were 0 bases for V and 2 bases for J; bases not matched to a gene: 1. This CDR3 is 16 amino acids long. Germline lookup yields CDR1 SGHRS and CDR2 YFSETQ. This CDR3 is CASSLGTGGGNQPQHF. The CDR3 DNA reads TGCGCCAGCAGCTTGGGGACAGGGGGCGGCAATCAGCCCCAGCATTTT.

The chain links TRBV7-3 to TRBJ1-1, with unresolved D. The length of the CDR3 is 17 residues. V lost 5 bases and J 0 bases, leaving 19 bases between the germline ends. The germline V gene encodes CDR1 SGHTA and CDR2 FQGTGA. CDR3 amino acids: CASSLQPLTSMNTEAFF. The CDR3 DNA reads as TGTGCCAGCAGCCTCCAGCCCCTGACCTCCATGAACACTGAAGCTTTCTTT.